This TCR beta chain came from a study of regulatory T cells in long-lasting Graves disease. Study details: Patients with new Graves' disease had used antithyroid drugs below 3 months.

Arm-PCR of CDR3 regions with iRepertoire HTBI primers generated TCR beta libraries. One entry per CDR3 protein, called by TCRdb with MiXCR from the multiplex PCR reads. Found here are approximately 470,000 distinct CDR3 sequences, 15% to 20% of them singletons; the top ten hold 9% to 15%. CDR1 and CDR2 from the germline V gene are SGHTA and FQGNSA. The J segment lost 8 bases and the V segment lost 2 bases, leaving 11 bases of the junction unmatched. CDR3 size: 16 residues. This sample's time point: newly diagnosed GD, antithyroid drugs for less than 3 months. Construction of the TCR library relied on RNA isolated from PBMCs. Notes on the study in general: Under persistent disease, TRBV28, TRBJ1-2 and TRBJ2-5 were used preferentially.

This clonotype was observed at least ten times. Its specificity is unknown. These records were also assigned to another study, of T cells in Graves' hyperthyroidism and ophthalmopathy. According to that study: Blood shared most expanded thyroid clonotypes above 0.001. By a 13 V-J model, ophthalmopathy was set apart from stable hyperthyroidism.

The receptor was derived from a middle-aged man with Graves disease. V usage is TRBV7-2 and J usage is TRBJ2-1, with 8 bases identical to TRBD2. The source material was peripheral blood mononuclear cells (PBMCs), sampled at new diagnosis, from a patient treated with antithyroid drugs. In DNA, the CDR3 is TGTGCCAGCAGCTTATTAGCGGGACCAGCCCTCGATGAGCAGTTCTTC. Amino acid sequence: CASSLLAGPALDEQFF.